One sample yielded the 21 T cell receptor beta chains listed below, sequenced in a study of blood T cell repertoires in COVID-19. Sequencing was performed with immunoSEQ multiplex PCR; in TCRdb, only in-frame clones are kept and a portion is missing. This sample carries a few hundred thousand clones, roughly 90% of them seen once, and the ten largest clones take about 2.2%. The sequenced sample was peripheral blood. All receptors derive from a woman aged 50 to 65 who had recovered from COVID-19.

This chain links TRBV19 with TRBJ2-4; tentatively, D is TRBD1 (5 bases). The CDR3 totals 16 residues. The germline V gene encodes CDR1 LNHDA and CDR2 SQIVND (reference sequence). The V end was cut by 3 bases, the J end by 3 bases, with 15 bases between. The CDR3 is CASSISGAAHKNIQYF. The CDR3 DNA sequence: TGTGCCAGTAGTATTTCTGGGGCTGCACACAAAAACATTCAGTACTTC.

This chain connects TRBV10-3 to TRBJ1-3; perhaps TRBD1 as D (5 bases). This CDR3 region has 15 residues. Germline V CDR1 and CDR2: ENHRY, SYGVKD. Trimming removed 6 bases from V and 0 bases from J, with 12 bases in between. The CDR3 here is CAIRGPGPSGNTIYF. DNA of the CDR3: TGTGCCATCAGAGGCCCAGGGCCCTCTGGAAACACCATATATTTT.

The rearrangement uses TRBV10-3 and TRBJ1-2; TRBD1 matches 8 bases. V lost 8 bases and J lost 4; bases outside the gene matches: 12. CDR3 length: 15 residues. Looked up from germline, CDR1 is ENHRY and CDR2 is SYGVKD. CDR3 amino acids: CAIYLGQGTGYGYTF. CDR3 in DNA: TGTGCCATCTACCTAGGACAGGGCACCGGCTATGGCTACACCTTC.

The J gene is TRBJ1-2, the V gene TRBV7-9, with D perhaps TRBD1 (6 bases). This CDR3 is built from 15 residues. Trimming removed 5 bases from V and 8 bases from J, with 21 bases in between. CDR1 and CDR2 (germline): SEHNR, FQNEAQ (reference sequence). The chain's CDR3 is CASSLGTTIGGGYTF. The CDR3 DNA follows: TGTGCCAGCAGCCTCGGGACTACCATAGGGGGGGGCTACACCTTC.

CDR3 sequence (DNA): TGTGCCAGCAACGGAAGAGGGGGTGCCGGGGAGCTGTTTTTT. Translating gives CASNGRGGAGELFF. V is TRBV27 and J is TRBJ2-2; TRBD1 might be the D (6 bases). The CDR3 spans 14 residues. The germline CDR1 and CDR2 sequences are MNHEY and SMNVEV (reference sequence). Trimming left V 7 bases short and J 6 bases short, with 15 bases between.

The CDR3 region is CASSYSGGGNIQYF. The DNA of the CDR3 is TGTGCCAGCAGTTACTCAGGGGGCGGAAACATTCAGTACTTC. This chain links TRBV6-2 or TRBV6-3 with TRBJ2-4; TRBD1 matches at 7 bases. The CDR3 sequence is 14 residues long. V shed 0 bases, J shed 6 bases, and the junction held 2 bases outside the gene matches. Germline V gives CDR1 MNHEY, CDR2 SVGEGT.

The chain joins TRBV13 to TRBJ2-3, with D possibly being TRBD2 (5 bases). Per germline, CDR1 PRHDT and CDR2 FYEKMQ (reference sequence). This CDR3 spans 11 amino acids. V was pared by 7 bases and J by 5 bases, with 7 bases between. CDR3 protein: CASNRGDTQYF. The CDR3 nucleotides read TGTGCCAGCAATCGGGGAGATACGCAGTATTTT.

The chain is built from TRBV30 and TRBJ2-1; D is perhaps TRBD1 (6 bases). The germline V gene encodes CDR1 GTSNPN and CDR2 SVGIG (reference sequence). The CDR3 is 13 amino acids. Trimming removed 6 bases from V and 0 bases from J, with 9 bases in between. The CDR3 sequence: CACQGSSYNEQFF. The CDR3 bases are TGTGCCTGCCAGGGGAGCTCCTACAATGAGCAGTTCTTC.

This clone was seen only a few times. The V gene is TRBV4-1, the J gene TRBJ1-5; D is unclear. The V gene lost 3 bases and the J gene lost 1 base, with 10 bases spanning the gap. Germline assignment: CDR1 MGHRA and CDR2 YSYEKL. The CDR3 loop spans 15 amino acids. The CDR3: CASSQDSWSNQPQHF. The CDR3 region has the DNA TGCGCCAGCAGCCAGGACTCGTGGAGCAATCAGCCCCAGCATTTT.

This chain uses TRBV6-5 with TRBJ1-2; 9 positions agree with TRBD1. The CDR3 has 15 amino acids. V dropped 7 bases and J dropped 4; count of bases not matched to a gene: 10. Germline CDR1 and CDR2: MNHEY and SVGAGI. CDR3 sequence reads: CASKRDRVEVYGYTF. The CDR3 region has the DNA TGTGCCAGCAAAAGGGACAGGGTCGAAGTCTATGGCTACACCTTC.

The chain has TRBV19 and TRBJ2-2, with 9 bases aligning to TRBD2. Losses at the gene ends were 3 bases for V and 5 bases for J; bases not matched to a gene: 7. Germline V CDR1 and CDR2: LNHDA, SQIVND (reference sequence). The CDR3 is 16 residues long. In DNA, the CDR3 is TGTGCCAGTAGTATCACTGGAGGACTAGCGACCGGGGAGCTGTTTTTT. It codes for CASSITGGLATGELFF.

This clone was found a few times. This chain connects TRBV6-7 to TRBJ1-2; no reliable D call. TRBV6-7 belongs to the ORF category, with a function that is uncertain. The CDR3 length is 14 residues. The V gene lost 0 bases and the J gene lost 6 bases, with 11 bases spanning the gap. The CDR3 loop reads CASSYSIRFHGYTF. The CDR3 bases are TGTGCCAGCAGTTACTCGATCAGGTTCCATGGCTACACCTTC.

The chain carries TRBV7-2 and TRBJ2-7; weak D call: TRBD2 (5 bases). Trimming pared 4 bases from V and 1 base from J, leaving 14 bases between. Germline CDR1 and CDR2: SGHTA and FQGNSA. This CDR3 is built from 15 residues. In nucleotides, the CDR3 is TGTGCCAGCAGCTCCCCCGGACGGACTTCCTACGAGCAGTACTTC. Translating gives CASSSPGRTSYEQYF. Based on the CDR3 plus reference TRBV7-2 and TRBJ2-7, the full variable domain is GAGVSQSPSNKVTEKGKDVELRCDPISGHTALYWYRQSLGQGLEFLIYFQGNSAPDKSGLPSDRFSAERTGGSVSTLTIQRTQQEDSAVYLCASSSPGRTSYEQYFGPGTRLTVT.

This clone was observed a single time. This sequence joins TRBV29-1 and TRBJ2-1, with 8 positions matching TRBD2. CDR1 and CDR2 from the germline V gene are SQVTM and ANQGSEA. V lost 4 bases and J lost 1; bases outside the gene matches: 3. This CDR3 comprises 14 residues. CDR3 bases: TGCAGCGTTGGGCGGGGGGTATCCTACAATGAGCAGTTCTTC. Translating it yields CSVGRGVSYNEQFF.

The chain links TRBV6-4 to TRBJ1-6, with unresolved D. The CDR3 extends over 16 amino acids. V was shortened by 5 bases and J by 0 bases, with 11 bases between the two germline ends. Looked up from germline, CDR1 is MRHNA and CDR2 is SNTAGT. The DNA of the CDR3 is TGTGCCAGCAGTATGAGGGCGTTCTCCTATAATTCACCCCTCCACTTT. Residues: CASSMRAFSYNSPLHF.

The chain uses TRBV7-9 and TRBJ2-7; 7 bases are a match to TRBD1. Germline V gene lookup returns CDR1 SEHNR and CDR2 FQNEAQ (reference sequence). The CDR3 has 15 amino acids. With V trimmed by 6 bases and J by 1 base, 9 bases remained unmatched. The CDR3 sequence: CASSLSDRVSYEQYF. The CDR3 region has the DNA TGTGCCAGCAGTTTGAGCGACAGGGTATCCTACGAGCAGTACTTC.

CDR3 coding DNA: TGTGCCATCTACGGGGGGGCCGTGTCCAATGAGCAGTTCTTC. Its translation is CAIYGGAVSNEQFF. The genes are TRBV10-3 and TRBJ2-1, with 8 bases fitting TRBD2. CDR3 length equals 14 residues. J lost 6 bases, V lost 8 bases, and 9 bases had no gene match. Germline V gives CDR1 ENHRY, CDR2 SYGVKD.

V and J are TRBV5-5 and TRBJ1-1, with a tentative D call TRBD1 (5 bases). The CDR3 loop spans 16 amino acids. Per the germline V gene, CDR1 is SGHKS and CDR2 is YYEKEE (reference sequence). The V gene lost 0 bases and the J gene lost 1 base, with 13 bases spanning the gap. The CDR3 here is CASSLDSLGGNTEAFF. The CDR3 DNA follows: TGTGCCAGCAGCTTGGATAGTCTGGGGGGGAACACTGAAGCTTTCTTT.

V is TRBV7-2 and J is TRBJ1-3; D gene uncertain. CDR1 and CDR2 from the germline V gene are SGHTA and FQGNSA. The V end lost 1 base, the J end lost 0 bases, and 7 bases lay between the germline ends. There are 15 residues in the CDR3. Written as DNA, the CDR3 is TGTGCCAGCAGCTTAGTACACCTCTCTGGAAACACCATATATTTT. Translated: CASSLVHLSGNTIYF.

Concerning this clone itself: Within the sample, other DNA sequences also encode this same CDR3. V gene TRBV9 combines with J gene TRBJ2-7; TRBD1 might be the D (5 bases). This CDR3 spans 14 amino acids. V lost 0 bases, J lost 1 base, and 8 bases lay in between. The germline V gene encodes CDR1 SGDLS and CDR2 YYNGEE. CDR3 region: CASSVGQSSYEQYF. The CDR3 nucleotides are TGTGCCAGCAGCGTAGGACAGTCATCCTACGAGCAGTACTTC.

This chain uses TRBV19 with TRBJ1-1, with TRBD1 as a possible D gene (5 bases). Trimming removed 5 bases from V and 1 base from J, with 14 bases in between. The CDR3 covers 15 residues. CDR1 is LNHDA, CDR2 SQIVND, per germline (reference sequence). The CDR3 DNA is TGTGCCAGTAGTGCTTCCGGGACTAGGAACACTGAAGCTTTCTTT. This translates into CASSASGTRNTEAFF.